This T cell receptor (beta chain) was recorded in a study of blood T cell repertoires in COVID-19. V trimming: 5 bases; J trimming: 7 bases; junction bases outside the gene matches: 10. Germline V CDR1 and CDR2: SGHTA, FQGNSA. The CDR3 consists of 15 residues. How the authors handled the data: Amplification of reference gene primers provided the estimated nucleated cell counts. Clones were read by immunoSEQ multiplex PCR, and TCRdb kept only the in-frame ones, dropping some. The V and J calls and clone size come from that table; D and trimming were worked out from the DNA. This table has approximately 170,000 clones, around 67% appearing once. This clone appeared once. Other DNA sequences within the sample encode an identical CDR3.

V usage is TRBV7-2 and J usage is TRBJ1-5; 8 bases match TRBD1. The source material was peripheral blood. The receptor was derived from a woman at least 80 years old with acute or convalescent COVID-19. CDR3 loop: CASSPSTGGGQPQHF. The DNA of the CDR3 is TGTGCCAGCAGCCCTTCAACAGGGGGGGGGCAGCCCCAGCATTTT. Using reference TRBV7-2 and TRBJ1-5 for the parts outside the CDR3, the full variable domain is GAGVSQSPSNKVTEKGKDVELRCDPISGHTALYWYRQSLGQGLEFLIYFQGNSAPDKSGLPSDRFSAERTGGSVSTLTIQRTQQEDSAVYLCASSPSTGGGQPQHFGDGTRLSIL.